These 18 T cell receptor beta chains were all obtained from the same sample, sequenced in a study of blood T cells in healthy people across ages. A second PCR of 7 to 11 cycles used a sample-barcoded 5' primer and a J-beta primer mix. TCRdb reprocessed the 5' RACE reads with MiXCR, giving one entry per CDR3 protein. The sample consists of more than 700,000 distinct CDR3 sequences, about 55% of them appearing once. The material sequenced was blood. These receptors were taken from a man older than 75 in good health.

This clonotype was picked up a small number of times. The genes are TRBV6-6 and TRBJ2-5; no clear D. The CDR3 extends over 13 amino acids. Germline V CDR1 and CDR2: MNHNY, SVGAGI (reference sequence). Trimming cost V 5 bases and J 3 bases, with 10 bases left between them. In nucleotides, the CDR3 is TGTGCCAGCAGTCCTCGGCCTAAAGAGACCCAGTACTTC. It translates to CASSPRPKETQYF.

This clonotype was counted between two and nine times. The rearrangement joins TRBV20-1 to TRBJ2-1; 10 nucleotides agree with TRBD2. CDR1 is DFQATT and CDR2 is SNEGSKA in the germline V gene (reference sequence). V was pared by 6 bases and J by 4 bases, with 18 bases of the junction left unmatched. The CDR3 consists of 18 residues. The CDR3 region has the DNA TGCAGTGCCGGGGCGCTAGCGGGAGTTGGGCTGGGATACAATGAGCAGTTCTTC. It encodes CSAGALAGVGLGYNEQFF.

This clonotype was picked up a small number of times. The CDR3 DNA sequence: TGTGCCAGCATCGGACTAGCGGGAGGGGAAGATACGCAGTATTTT. It is translated as CASIGLAGGEDTQYF. The V and J genes are TRBV7-9 and TRBJ2-3, with 15 bases fitting TRBD2. The CDR3 totals 15 residues. Looked up from germline, CDR1 is SEHNR and CDR2 is FQNEAQ (reference sequence). The J segment lost 5 bases and the V segment lost 7 bases, leaving 4 bases of the junction unmatched.

The count of this clonotype is one. The chain links TRBV10-3 to TRBJ2-1, with a possible D match to TRBD2 (6 bases). The CDR3 has 16 residues. V was pared by 6 bases and J by 2 bases, with 17 bases between. The germline V gene encodes CDR1 ENHRY and CDR2 SYGVKD. Here the CDR3 DNA reads TGTGCCATCAGCAGGGATTGGGACTCGCCCTACAATGAGCAGTTCTTC. Its translation is CAISRDWDSPYNEQFF.

The V gene is TRBV24-1, the J gene TRBJ2-5; 7 bases are shared with TRBD2. Germline V gene lookup returns CDR1 KGHDR and CDR2 SFDVKD. With V trimmed by 3 bases and J by 5 bases, 5 bases remained unmatched. The CDR3 contains 14 residues. CDR3 sequence: CATSDGRGYETQYF. CDR3 sequence (DNA): TGTGCCACCAGTGATGGGAGGGGATACGAGACCCAGTACTTC.

The chain uses TRBV5-1 and TRBJ1-1; 9 bases line up with TRBD1. Germline lookup yields CDR1 SGHRS and CDR2 YFSETQ. CDR3 length: 17 amino acids. The J segment lost 6 bases and the V segment lost 1 base, leaving 13 bases of the junction unmatched. The CDR3 sequence: CASSLTGTGSGRSEAFF. In DNA, the CDR3 is TGCGCCAGCAGCTTGACTGGGACAGGGAGTGGGCGCTCTGAAGCTTTCTTT.

This chain uses TRBV5-1 with TRBJ2-1; D is possibly TRBD2 (6 bases). Per germline, CDR1 SGHRS and CDR2 YFSETQ. This CDR3 has 15 amino acids. V was shortened by 3 bases and J by 6 bases, with 16 bases between the two germline ends. The CDR3 DNA reads TGCGCCAGCAGCTCGTTCAGTAGCGGCTCCAATGAGCAGTTCTTC. It yields the protein CASSSFSSGSNEQFF.

This clonotype was seen at least ten times. The chain has TRBV20-1 and TRBJ2-4, with D perhaps given as TRBD1 or TRBD2 (5 bases each). The CDR3 is made up of 15 amino acids. CDR1 is DFQATT, CDR2 SNEGSKA, per germline (reference sequence). The germline V and J ends were trimmed by 6 bases and 0 bases, with 15 bases remaining between them. The CDR3 protein is CSAGDPEAAKNIQYF. The CDR3 nucleotides read TGCAGTGCGGGGGACCCCGAGGCAGCCAAAAACATTCAGTACTTC.

This chain uses TRBV7-9 with TRBJ2-1; 8 positions match TRBD2. CDR3 length equals 15 residues. Germline values: CDR1 SEHNR, CDR2 FQNEAQ (reference sequence). Unmatched junction bases numbered 7, after V lost 1 base and J lost 8 bases. CDR3 sequence (DNA): TGTGCCAGCAGCTTAGGGAGTAGCGGGATGGATGAGCAGTTCTTC. It is translated as CASSLGSSGMDEQFF.

This clonotype came up once. V is TRBV5-4 and J is TRBJ2-7; tentatively, D is TRBD1 (5 bases). The DNA end is more similar to TRBJ2-5, so the J call may be wrong. This CDR3 contains 13 residues. Germline CDR1 SGHNT, CDR2 YYREEE (reference sequence). The CDR3 DNA is TGTGCCAGCAGCTGGGGCACGCAAGAGACCCAGTACTTC. Translated: CASSWGTQETQYF.

There are a few counts of this clonotype. V is TRBV13 and J is TRBJ2-7; D gene unclear. V lost 5 bases, J lost 4 bases, and 15 bases lay in between. Germline V gene sequence: CDR1 PRHDT, CDR2 FYEKMQ (reference sequence). There are 14 residues in the CDR3. The CDR3 region has the DNA TGTGCCAGCAGCCCACCGGGCCACGGGTACGAGCAGTACTTC. Its translation is CASSPPGHGYEQYF.

In this sample, this clonotype turned up a few times. The chain carries TRBV29-1 and TRBJ2-7, with D perhaps matching TRBD1 or TRBD2 (5 bases each). Looked up from germline, CDR1 is SQVTM and CDR2 is ANQGSEA. This CDR3 is 13 amino acids long. With 3 bases removed from V and 0 bases from J, the gap between germline ends came to 9 bases. CDR3 coding DNA: TGCAGCGTTGAGGGACCCTACTCCTACGAGCAGTACTTC. Amino acids: CSVEGPYSYEQYF.

A few counts support this clonotype. The chain joins TRBV29-1 to TRBJ2-7; a possible D gene is TRBD2 (7 bases). V lost 4 bases and J lost 3, with 10 bases in between. The CDR3 runs to 12 residues. Germline lookup yields CDR1 SQVTM and CDR2 ANQGSEA. CDR3 residues: CSVAGEGYEQYF. CDR3 nucleotide sequence: TGCAGCGTTGCAGGGGAGGGCTACGAGCAGTACTTC.

The rearrangement uses TRBV20-1 and TRBJ2-7; 8 nucleotides line up with TRBD1. The CDR3 runs to 12 residues. V was clipped by 6 bases and J by 2 bases; unmatched bases: 3. Germline V gene sequence: CDR1 DFQATT, CDR2 SNEGSKA (reference sequence). For the CDR3, the DNA is TGCAGTGCCCCGGGACAGGCCTACGAGCAGTACTTC. Translation: CSAPGQAYEQYF.

J is TRBJ2-5 and V is TRBV30; 15 bases are a match to TRBD2. The CDR3 consists of 16 residues. Trimming took 5 bases from V and 5 from J; bases not matched to a gene: 9. The germline V gene has CDR1 GTSNPN and CDR2 SVGIG (reference sequence). CDR3 sequence: CAWAGLAGGKGETQYF. The CDR3 nucleotides are TGTGCCTGGGCAGGACTAGCGGGAGGGAAGGGGGAGACCCAGTACTTC.

This chain joins TRBV7-2 and TRBJ2-1; 11 bases are a match to TRBD2. CDR1 and CDR2 (germline): SGHTA, FQGNSA. V gave up 4 bases and J gave up 1 base; unmatched junction bases: 3. The CDR3 covers 16 residues. CDR3 DNA: TGTGCCAGCAGCTGGGGACTAGCGGTTTCCTACAATGAGCAGTTCTTC. It translates to CASSWGLAVSYNEQFF. The entire variable domain, with the rest obtained from reference TRBV7-2 and TRBJ2-1, is as follows: GAGVSQSPSNKVTEKGKDVELRCDPISGHTALYWYRQSLGQGLEFLIYFQGNSAPDKSGLPSDRFSAERTGGSVSTLTIQRTQQEDSAVYLCASSWGLAVSYNEQFFGPGTRLTVL.

CDR3 sequence: CASSQDPSGRAFF. CDR3 DNA sequence: TGTGCCAGCAGCCAAGATCCCTCGGGAAGAGCTTTCTTT. The J gene is TRBJ1-1, the V gene TRBV3-1; D is unresolved. Germline assignment: CDR1 LGHDT and CDR2 YNNKEL (reference sequence). Deletions cut 0 bases from V and 10 bases from J, with 12 bases between. This CDR3 has 13 amino acids.

The chain carries TRBV9 and TRBJ2-7; 8 positions agree with TRBD2. V gave up 2 bases and J gave up 6 bases; unmatched junction bases: 7. The CDR3 totals 14 residues. The germline V gene has CDR1 SGDLS and CDR2 YYNGEE. The chain's CDR3 is CASSVSGTSREQYF. CDR3 nucleotide sequence: TGTGCCAGCAGCGTTAGCGGGACCTCTCGCGAGCAGTACTTC.